The 7 T cell receptor beta chains below were found in one sample sequenced in a study of sequential checkpoint blockade in melanoma. The method was immunoSEQ multiplex PCR; TCRdb's version includes in-frame clones alone and lacks a portion of them. Here the sample spans tens of thousands of clones, about 30% being singletons. Treatment described: randomized to nivolumab then ipilimumab (arm A) or the reverse (arm B). Here the sequenced sample was tumor tissue (inferred from file names), taken from a patient given nivolumab and ipilimumab in sequence. The source is a human donor with melanoma.

V usage is TRBV5-1 and J usage is TRBJ2-2; 8 nucleotides match TRBD2. The trim removed 4 bases at V and 1 base at J, leaving 9 bases unmatched. Germline V CDR1 and CDR2: SGHRS, YFSETQ. CDR3 length: 17 amino acids. The CDR3 bases are TGCGCCAGCAGCCCCGGGGGGGGGCGGAGGAACACCGGGGAGCTGTTTTTT. Encoded protein: CASSPGGGRRNTGELFF.

This sequence joins TRBV4-1 and TRBJ2-5; D is undetermined. V lost 0 bases to trimming and J lost 1 base, with 9 bases between them. Germline CDR1 reads MGHRA; CDR2 reads YSYEKL. CDR3 length: 15 amino acids. The CDR3 region has the DNA TGCGCCAGCAGCCAAGATGTCCTGGTCCAAGAGACCCAGTACTTC. As protein: CASSQDVLVQETQYF.

This clone was picked up many times. The rearrangement uses TRBV12-5 and TRBJ1-1; D is perhaps TRBD1 (5 bases). CDR1 LGHNT and CDR2 FRNRAP come from the germline V gene. The CDR3 spans 13 residues. The CDR3 DNA reads TGTGCCAGCCTGACTCAGGGTCGCACTGAAGCTTTCTTT. As protein: CASLTQGRTEAFF.

This sequence joins TRBV12-5 and TRBJ2-5; 8 bases line up with TRBD1. The CDR3 spans 13 residues. V was clipped by 6 bases and J by 5 bases; unmatched bases: 5. The germline V gene encodes CDR1 LGHNT and CDR2 FRNRAP. Here the CDR3 reads CASGAGGRETQYF. The CDR3 region has the DNA TGTGCTAGTGGGGCAGGGGGCCGGGAGACCCAGTACTTC.

This rearrangement joins TRBV19 to TRBJ1-5; D may be TRBD1 (5 bases). V lost 5 bases, J lost 6 bases, and 11 bases lay in between. The CDR3 totals 13 residues. Germline CDR1 reads LNHDA; CDR2 reads SQIVND (reference sequence). The CDR3 reads CASSLTGIQPQHF. In nucleotides, the CDR3 is TGTGCCAGTAGTCTAACAGGTATTCAGCCCCAGCATTTT.

The chain carries TRBV19 and TRBJ2-7; 7 bases are shared with TRBD1. This CDR3 has 12 residues. V lost 7 bases to trimming and J lost 6 bases; unmatched junction nucleotides: 6. Germline CDR1 reads LNHDA; CDR2 reads SQIVND (reference sequence). The CDR3 nucleotides are TGTGCCAGTACCGACAGGGCTAGCGAGCAGTACTTC. Protein product: CASTDRASEQYF.

CDR3 sequence: CASSLGGSNTEAFF. The CDR3 DNA follows: TGCGCCAGCAGCTTAGGGGGGTCGAACACTGAAGCTTTCTTT. The gene calls are TRBV5-1 and TRBJ1-1; weak D call: TRBD1 (6 bases). The CDR3 covers 14 residues. Per germline, CDR1 SGHRS and CDR2 YFSETQ. Trimming pared 2 bases from V and 1 base from J, leaving 9 bases between.